Only one count was recorded for the clone carrying this TCR beta chain. The V and J ends lost 5 bases and 7 bases, in that order; junction bases with no gene match: 7. This CDR3 contains 14 residues. Germline V gene lookup returns CDR1 MDHEN and CDR2 SYDVKM. The data stem from a study of blood T cell repertoires in COVID-19. Whole-study context: Some COVID-19 samples were acute and others convalescent; all came from the United States, Italy and Spain.

As originally analysed: The assay estimated nucleated cells by amplifying reference gene primers. Using immunoSEQ multiplex PCR, the repertoire was profiled, and TCRdb retains in-frame clones only, with some absent. V, J and clone size derive from that table, while D and trimming were established from the DNA sequence. The top ten clones hold approximately 1.5% of a sample with more than 90,000 clones, about 85% of them seen once. The TCR comes from a man in his forties with acute or convalescent COVID-19. Sample: peripheral blood. The V and J genes are TRBV28 and TRBJ2-7, with TRBD2 identical over 11 bases. CDR3 sequence reads: CASSKSSGRREQYF. For the CDR3, the DNA is TGTGCCAGCAGTAAATCTAGCGGGAGGAGGGAGCAGTACTTC.